The present entry profiles one T cell receptor (beta chain) with its context. Its matching antigen is unknown. Sequenced material consisted of expressed TCRB transcripts (all of the isolated RNA was reverse transcribed). The assay was immunoSEQ multiplex PCR, and TCRdb's table has in-frame clones only and misses some. The repertoire holds under 300,000 clones, under 13% seen once, with 0.017% in the top ten. This specimen belongs to a study of beta chain features in type 1 diabetes. The authors sorted CD4+ naive, central memory, regulatory and stem cell-like memory cells via CD45RO/CCR7/CD25/CD127/CD95/CD27. Study-wide results and caveats: Relative to healthy donors, patients appeared to have naive, central memory and Treg TCRB repertoires that were more similar. The study found moderately but significantly shorter TCRB CDR3s in all four CD4+ subsets of Type 1 diabetes patients. Any HLA-type effect on TCRB rearrangement remained unresolved here.

Trimming removed 6 bases from V and 6 bases from J, with 14 bases in between. The CDR3 has 13 amino acids. Germline CDR1 and CDR2: SQVTM and ANQGSEA. The chain combines TRBV29-1 with TRBJ2-2; TRBD1 is a possible D gene (6 bases). What was sequenced was naive CD4+ T cells from blood. The source is a man under 40 with type 1 diabetes. The DNA for the CDR3 is TGCAGCGTCCTGGTTTGGGGGCCCGGGGAGCTGTTTTTT. It codes for CSVLVWGPGELFF.